The 25 T cell receptor beta chains below were found in one sample sequenced in a study of T cell repertoires in cytomegalovirus infection. TCRdb passed the reads through MiXCR, listing each CDR3 protein once. This repertoire shows approximately 310,000 distinct CDR3 sequences, 20% to 30% found once; its top ten account for 13%. No antigen has been identified for these receptors. The sequences come from cultured PBMCs, collected from culture after CMV antigen stimulation. The receptors were sampled from a human donor in good health (CMV status not recorded). Some clones in this sample may be carry-over from other donors' samples.

The chain links TRBV12-3 or TRBV12-4 to TRBJ2-2; D call uncertain. V lost 2 bases to trimming and J lost 6 bases, with 7 bases between them. This CDR3 has 13 residues. The CDR3 DNA follows: TGTGCCAGCAGTTTACGAGAAGCCGGGGAGCTGTTTTTT. Translating gives CASSLREAGELFF.

The chain uses TRBV4-3 and TRBJ2-1; D possibly matches TRBD1 or TRBD2 (7 bases each). Germline CDR1 is LGHNA and CDR2 is YSLEER. V was clipped by 4 bases and J by 0 bases, with 19 bases between them. The CDR3 has 18 amino acids. The CDR3, as DNA: TGCGCCAGCAGCCCTGTAGCAGGGGGAGGGCTCTCCTACAATGAGCAGTTCTTC. This codes for CASSPVAGGGLSYNEQFF.

The sample holds many counts of this clonotype. This sequence joins TRBV7-2 and TRBJ2-3; 7 nucleotides align to TRBD2. This CDR3 has 15 residues. Germline loops: CDR1 SGHTA, CDR2 FQGNSA. The V and J ends lost 2 bases and 10 bases, in that order; junction bases with no gene match: 12. CDR3 region: CASSLYEGGSRAQYF. DNA for the CDR3: TGTGCCAGCAGCTTATATGAGGGAGGGAGCCGAGCGCAGTATTTT.

The table lists this clonotype with a few counts. CDR3 sequence: CASQLLGQINQPQHF. The CDR3 DNA is TGTGCCAGCCAACTATTGGGACAGATCAATCAGCCCCAGCATTTT. The chain joins TRBV6-2 or TRBV6-3 to TRBJ1-5; TRBD1 agrees at 7 bases. The germline V gene encodes CDR1 MNHEY and CDR2 SVGEGT. The CDR3 length is 15 residues. Trimming cost V 8 bases and J 3 bases; bases outside gene matches: 10.

The chain joins TRBV10-3 to TRBJ2-5, with D perhaps TRBD2 (7 bases). Deletions cut 6 bases from V and 5 bases from J, with 16 bases between. Germline V CDR1 and CDR2: ENHRY, SYGVKD. The CDR3 extends over 14 amino acids. The CDR3 region is CAIRAGAQGETQYF. For the CDR3, the DNA is TGTGCCATCAGGGCGGGAGCCCAGGGGGAGACCCAGTACTTC.

This clonotype came up many times. The DNA of the CDR3 is TGTGCCAGCAGCTTAGGGCCCCCGGGACTAAATAACTACGAGCAGTACTTC. Translating gives CASSLGPPGLNNYEQYF. The J gene is TRBJ2-7, the V gene TRBV7-2; 7 nucleotides agree with TRBD2. Germline lookup yields CDR1 SGHTA and CDR2 FQGNSA. The V gene end was trimmed by 1 base and the J gene end by 3 bases; junction bases not matched to a gene: 12. The CDR3 sequence is 17 residues long. The full variable domain, with the rest looked up from reference TRBV7-2 and TRBJ2-7, is GAGVSQSPSNKVTEKGKDVELRCDPISGHTALYWYRQSLGQGLEFLIYFQGNSAPDKSGLPSDRFSAERTGGSVSTLTIQRTQQEDSAVYLCASSLGPPGLNNYEQYFGPGTRLTVT.

This clonotype was seen a handful of times. The rearrangement uses TRBV19 and TRBJ2-1; TRBD2 aligns across 12 bases. J was trimmed by 8 bases and V by 5 bases; bases with no gene match: 10. The length of the CDR3 is 16 residues. CDR1 and CDR2 (germline): LNHDA, SQIVND (reference sequence). The CDR3, as DNA: TGTGCCAGTAGTCTTTGGACTAGCGGGACCGCCCATGAGCAGTTCTTC. It yields the protein CASSLWTSGTAHEQFF.

This clonotype was recorded at least ten times. This chain connects TRBV12-3 or TRBV12-4 to TRBJ2-1, with 7 bases identical to TRBD1. CDR3 length equals 15 residues. The V segment lost 5 bases and the J segment 6 bases; nucleotides outside the gene matches: 10. This chain's CDR3 is CASSNSPGTVNEQFF. In DNA form, the CDR3 reads TGTGCCAGCAGTAACTCCCCCGGGACAGTCAATGAGCAGTTCTTC.

This chain joins TRBV11-2 and TRBJ1-3; no reliable D call. V was cut by 0 bases and J by 0 bases, with 6 bases left in between. Germline V gene lookup returns CDR1 SGHAT and CDR2 FQNNGV. This CDR3 region has 15 residues. CDR3 nucleotide sequence: TGTGCCAGCAGCTTAGACAGATACTCTGGAAACACCATATATTTT. Amino acid sequence: CASSLDRYSGNTIYF.

J is TRBJ2-5 and V is TRBV9; 11 nucleotides align to TRBD2. V shed 0 bases and J 5 bases; nucleotides not matched to a gene: 9. The germline CDR1 and CDR2 sequences are SGDLS and YYNGEE. The CDR3 spans 17 residues. CDR3 region: CASSVGLAGYQWETQYF. In DNA, the CDR3 is TGTGCCAGCAGCGTAGGACTAGCGGGATATCAGTGGGAGACCCAGTACTTC.

This clonotype was observed a single time. This chain links TRBV29-1 with TRBJ2-3, with 7 positions matching TRBD2. Trimming removed 3 bases from V and 2 bases from J; junction bases left unmatched: 5. Germline values: CDR1 SQVTM, CDR2 ANQGSEA. The CDR3 has 14 residues. The chain's CDR3 is CSVEAAGPTDTQYF. The CDR3 DNA is TGCAGCGTTGAGGCAGCGGGGCCCACAGATACGCAGTATTTT.

This chain uses TRBV18 with TRBJ1-4; 9 bases map to TRBD1. The germline gives CDR1 KGHSH, CDR2 LQKENI. Losses at the gene ends were 4 bases for V and 4 bases for J; bases not matched to a gene: 4. The length of the CDR3 is 15 residues. The CDR3 here is CASSQGTGRNEKLFF. The CDR3 DNA follows: TGTGCCAGCTCACAAGGGACAGGGCGTAATGAAAAACTGTTTTTT.

The V and J genes are TRBV18 and TRBJ1-3; TRBD1 matches at 7 bases. There are 15 residues in the CDR3. V shed 3 bases, J shed 4 bases, and the junction held 6 bases outside the gene matches. CDR1 is KGHSH and CDR2 is LQKENI in the germline V gene. The DNA of the CDR3 is TGTGCCAGCTCACCCCCGACAGGGTTCGGAAACACCATATATTTT. Its protein is CASSPPTGFGNTIYF.

The sample holds a few counts of this clonotype. The CDR3 nucleotides read TGTGCCAGCAGTTCCGGACAGGACTCTGGAAACACCATATATTTT. Protein product: CASSSGQDSGNTIYF. This rearrangement joins TRBV28 to TRBJ1-3; 7 bases line up with TRBD1. Germline V gene sequence: CDR1 MDHEN, CDR2 SYDVKM. The trim removed 4 bases at V and 0 bases at J, leaving 3 bases unmatched. This CDR3 spans 15 amino acids.

The rearrangement links TRBV18 to TRBJ2-1; 9 bases fit TRBD2. Germline CDR1 KGHSH, CDR2 LQKENI. V shed 0 bases and J 0 bases; nucleotides not matched to a gene: 3. The CDR3 spans 17 residues. CDR3 loop: CASSPPASGNSYNEQFF. CDR3 nucleotides: TGTGCCAGCTCACCACCTGCTAGCGGGAACTCCTACAATGAGCAGTTCTTC.

There are a few counts of this clonotype. The V gene is TRBV20-1, the J gene TRBJ2-5; 7 bases line up with TRBD1. The germline V gene has CDR1 DFQATT and CDR2 SNEGSKA (reference sequence). The CDR3 runs to 14 residues. V gave up 0 bases and J gave up 1 base; unmatched junction bases: 2. This CDR3 reads CSAREPGGQETQYF. CDR3 DNA: TGCAGTGCTAGAGAGCCAGGGGGCCAAGAGACCCAGTACTTC.

The V gene is TRBV7-9, the J gene TRBJ2-7; the D gene is possibly TRBD2 (6 bases). Trimming stripped 5 bases from V and 6 bases from J, with 20 bases between. CDR1 SEHNR and CDR2 FQNEAQ come from the germline V gene (reference sequence). The CDR3 runs 15 residues. The CDR3 DNA follows: TGTGCCAGCAGCCCGAGGGGCGGCGGGAAGGGCGAGCAGTACGTC. It is translated as CASSPRGGGKGEQYV.

This chain uses TRBV6-6 with TRBJ2-3; 10 nucleotides match TRBD2. J lost 0 bases, V lost 5 bases, and 2 bases had no gene match. This CDR3 comprises 15 residues. The germline CDR1 and CDR2 sequences are MNHNY and SVGAGI (reference sequence). The CDR3 protein is CASSQLAGSTDTQYF. The CDR3 DNA sequence: TGTGCCAGCAGTCAACTAGCGGGAAGCACAGATACGCAGTATTTT.

This rearrangement joins TRBV11-2 to TRBJ2-1, with TRBD2 identical over 9 bases. The germline gives CDR1 SGHAT, CDR2 FQNNGV. The junction had 6 bases not matched to a gene; V was cut back by 5 bases and J by 1 base. The CDR3 length is 16 residues. Written as DNA, the CDR3 is TGTGCCAGCAGCCTGGGCGGACTAGCGTCCTACAATGAGCAGTTCTTC. As protein: CASSLGGLASYNEQFF.

This sequence joins TRBV20-1 and TRBJ2-3; D might be TRBD1 or TRBD2, each matching 5 bases. Germline CDR1 reads DFQATT; CDR2 reads SNEGSKA (reference sequence). V was trimmed by 3 bases and J by 4 bases, leaving 17 bases between them. The CDR3 spans 15 residues. The CDR3 protein is CSASSRRLGADTQYF. The CDR3 DNA reads as TGCAGTGCTAGCTCTCGACGGTTGGGGGCAGATACGCAGTATTTT.

CDR3 nucleotides: TGTGCCAGTAGTCTCCTCGGACAGGTTAGCAATCAGCCCCAGCATTTT. Protein sequence: CASSLLGQVSNQPQHF. The genes are TRBV19 and TRBJ1-5; 7 positions agree with TRBD1. CDR3 length: 16 residues. The V gene's germline CDR1 is LNHDA and CDR2 SQIVND (reference sequence). V trimming: 5 bases; J trimming: 0 bases; junction bases outside the gene matches: 7.

The table lists this clonotype with a few counts. J is TRBJ2-7 and V is TRBV28; D call uncertain. CDR1 and CDR2 (germline): MDHEN, SYDVKM. The CDR3 sequence is 14 residues long. V lost 2 bases to trimming and J lost 2 bases, with 10 bases between them. The chain's CDR3 is CASSLRAGAYEQYV. The CDR3 nucleotides read TGTGCCAGCAGTTTACGGGCAGGTGCCTACGAGCAGTACGTC.

The chain combines TRBV5-1 with TRBJ1-1, with TRBD1 matching over 9 bases. This CDR3 contains 15 residues. Germline V CDR1 and CDR2: SGHRS, YFSETQ. The J segment lost 5 bases and the V segment lost 5 bases, leaving 10 bases of the junction unmatched. CDR3 amino acids: CASRVTGGANTEAFF. Here the CDR3 DNA reads TGCGCCAGCAGGGTTACAGGGGGCGCAAATACTGAAGCTTTCTTT. The full variable domain, completed using reference TRBV5-1 and TRBJ1-1, is KAGVTQTPRYLIKTRGQQVTLSCSPISGHRSVSWYQQTPGQGLQFLFEYFSETQRNKGNFPGRFSGRQFSNSRSEMNVSTLELGDSALYLCASRVTGGANTEAFFGQGTRLTVV.

The rearrangement links TRBV20-1 to TRBJ2-3, with D unresolved. Germline CDR1 reads DFQATT; CDR2 reads SNEGSKA (reference sequence). The CDR3 contains 13 residues. V was cut by 0 bases and J by 4 bases, with 8 bases left in between. CDR3 sequence: CSARDLKSDTQYF. The CDR3 DNA follows: TGCAGTGCTAGAGATTTAAAATCAGATACGCAGTATTTT.

This clonotype showed up many times. The V and J genes are TRBV7-2 and TRBJ1-5; possible D gene TRBD1, 6 bases. This CDR3 contains 19 residues. CDR1 is SGHTA, CDR2 FQGNSA, per germline. The ends were cut back, 2 bases at V and 5 bases at J, with 25 bases in the middle. The CDR3 DNA reads TGTGCCAGCAGCTTATTCCCCTTTAGACAGGTCCAACGGGATCAGCCCCAGCATTTT. Translating it yields CASSLFPFRQVQRDQPQHF.